This TCR beta chain was sequenced during a study of CD8+CD57+ T cells in acquired aplastic anemia. The template for TCR beta VDJ and CDR3 sequence profiling was genomic DNA. Via MiXCR, TCRdb re-called the reads, giving one row per CDR3 protein. The sample has 130,000 or so distinct CDR3 sequences; approximately 40% are singletons. Selection for sequencing was limited to patients who had shown CD8+CD57+ cell expansion by flow cytometry. This clonotype was detected only a few times. CDR3 size: 13 residues. The ends were cut back, 0 bases at V and 5 bases at J, with 6 bases in the middle. Germline assignment: CDR1 SGHNT and CDR2 YYREEE (reference sequence).

The sequence came from a human donor with aplastic anemia. Material: sorted CD4+, CD8+, or CD8+CD57+ T cells (not recorded which) from PBMCs. The chain recombines TRBV5-4 with TRBJ2-1; D gene unclear. The DNA of the CDR3 is TGTGCCAGCAGCTTGGCCCTGGACAATGAGCAGTTCTTC. This encodes CASSLALDNEQFF. The full variable domain, with the rest looked up from reference TRBV5-4 and TRBJ2-1, is ETGVTQSPTHLIKTRGQQVTLRCSSQSGHNTVSWYQQALGQGPQFIFQYYREEENGRGNFPPRFSGLQFPNYSSELNVNALELDDSALYLCASSLALDNEQFFGPGTRLTVL.